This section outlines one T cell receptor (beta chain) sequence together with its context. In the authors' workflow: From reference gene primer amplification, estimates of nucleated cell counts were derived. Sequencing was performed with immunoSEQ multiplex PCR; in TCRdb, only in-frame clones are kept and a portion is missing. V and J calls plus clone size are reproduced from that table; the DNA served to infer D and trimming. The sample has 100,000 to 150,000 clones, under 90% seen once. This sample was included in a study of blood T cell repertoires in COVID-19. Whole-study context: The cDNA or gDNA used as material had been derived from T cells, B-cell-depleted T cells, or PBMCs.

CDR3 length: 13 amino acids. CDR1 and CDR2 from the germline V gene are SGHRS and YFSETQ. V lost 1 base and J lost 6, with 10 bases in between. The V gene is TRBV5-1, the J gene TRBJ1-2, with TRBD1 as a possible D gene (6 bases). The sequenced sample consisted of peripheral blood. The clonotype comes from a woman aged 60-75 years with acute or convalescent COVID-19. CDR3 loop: CASSLPGADGYTF. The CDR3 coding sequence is TGCGCCAGCAGCTTGCCAGGGGCCGATGGCTACACCTTC.